The T cell receptor beta chain described here comes from a study of OX40 agonist ivuxolimab in advanced cancers. As for the study in general: Ivuxolimab doses were 0.01, 0.1, 0.3, 1.5, 3 or 10 mg/kg every 2 weeks.

As concerns this clone: What it recognizes is unknown.

The CDR3 contains 14 residues. Trimming took 0 bases from V and 7 from J, leaving 9 bases between them. From germline, CDR1 is SGHVS and CDR2 FQNEAQ. Study-level findings and limits: In CD8+ T cells, expanded clones were on average more numerous than in CD4+. Both blood CD4+ and CD8+ T cells showed clonal growth by week 6 at 0.1 to 3.0 mg/kg. Patients with a partial response at 0.1-3.0 mg/kg had among the lowest clonal expansion.

Clones were read by immunoSEQ multiplex PCR, and TCRdb kept only the in-frame ones, dropping some. The data show roughly 73,000 clones, with 80% to 90% seen just once and roughly 2.9% held by the top ten. The sequenced sample was CD4+ or CD8+ T cells sorted from blood, obtained in a trial of the OX40 agonist ivuxolimab. The chain is built from TRBV7-8 and TRBJ2-2; unclear D gene. The TCR sequence derives from an adult with an advanced solid tumor such as melanoma, head and neck, liver or kidney cancer. The CDR3 spells CASSLAMKSGELFF. The CDR3 coding sequence is TGTGCCAGCAGCTTAGCGATGAAAAGCGGGGAGCTGTTTTTT.